This is a list of T cell receptor beta chains from one sample in a study of T cell responses to AZD1222 COVID-19 vaccine. Sequencing was performed with immunoSEQ multiplex PCR; in TCRdb, only in-frame clones are kept and a portion is missing. Here the sample spans more than 90,000 clones, almost 90% being singletons. Here the sequenced sample was peripheral blood, taken 28 days after the second AZD1222 dose. Receptor source: an adult who received the AZD1222 COVID-19 vaccine. CDR3s include the opening cysteine and the closing phenylalanine or tryptophan. D genes are given only for firm matches. The size of a clone is reported for some rows only, either as once, few or many, or as a class for expanded clones.

v_gene	d_gene	j_gene	abundance	len	CDR3nt	CDR3aa
TRBV6-5	TRBD1	TRBJ2-7	few	15	TGTGCCAGCAGTTACTCGAGACAGGGTGACTACGAGCAGTACTTC	CASSYSRQGDYEQYF
TRBV10-1	-	TRBJ1-5	-	13	TGCGCCAGCAGTGAAGGAACGGGTCAGCCCCAGCATTTT	CASSEGTGQPQHF
TRBV20-1	-	TRBJ2-1	-	11	TGCAGTGCCCGCCTCGACAATGAGCAGTTCTTC	CSARLDNEQFF
TRBV19	TRBD1	TRBJ2-1	once	17	TGTGCCAGTAGTATAGGGATCACCGGGACAGGTATGAATGAGCAGTTCTTC	CASSIGITGTGMNEQFF
TRBV7-9	TRBD2	TRBJ2-1	-	16	TGTGCCAGCAGCTTTGATTTTGGGACTACCTACAATGAGCAGTTCTTC	CASSFDFGTTYNEQFF
TRBV27	TRBD1	TRBJ1-4	-	14	TGTGCCAGCAGTTTAGTGACAGGGACTGAAAAACTGTTTTTT	CASSLVTGTEKLFF
TRBV10-2	-	TRBJ2-1	-	12	TGCGCCAGCACCGGGGTCCACAATGAGCAGTTCTTC	CASTGVHNEQFF
TRBV10-3	-	TRBJ2-5	-	13	TGTGCCACCGGGATAGCGGAGGGAGAGGCCCAGTACTTC	CATGIAEGEAQYF
TRBV25-1	-	TRBJ1-1	-	13	TGTGCCAGCACTGGTTACCGGAACACTGAAGCTTTCTTT	CASTGYRNTEAFF
TRBV24-1	TRBD2	TRBJ2-1	-	15	TGTGCCACCAGTGGGCGGGGTAGCGGGAGAAATGAGCAGTTCTTC	CATSGRGSGRNEQFF
TRBV5-5	-	TRBJ1-4	-	13	TGTGCCAGCAGCTTGTCCTCGGATGAAAAACTGTTTTTT	CASSLSSDEKLFF
TRBV11-3	TRBD2	TRBJ2-5	-	15	TGTGCCAGCAGCCCGGGAGGGACTAGCCAAGAGACCCAGTACTTC	CASSPGGTSQETQYF
TRBV4-1	-	TRBJ2-1	-	12	TGCGCCAGCAGCCATAACAGCAATGAGCAGTTCTTC	CASSHNSNEQFF
TRBV7-9	-	TRBJ1-3	-	14	TGTGCCAGCAGCTTAGTAGGCTCTGGAAACACCATATATTTT	CASSLVGSGNTIYF
TRBV6-5	-	TRBJ2-2	-	14	TGTGCCAGCAGGGGGACGGGGAACACCGGGGAGCTGTTTTTT	CASRGTGNTGELFF
TRBV12-3/TRBV12-4	TRBD1	TRBJ1-2	-	13	TGTGCCAGCAGTCCTGACAGGGCGTATGGCTACACCTTC	CASSPDRAYGYTF
TRBV2	-	TRBJ1-1	few	14	TGTGCCAGCAGTCCGACGGAAGCCGACACTGAAGCTTTCTTT	CASSPTEADTEAFF
TRBV18	-	TRBJ1-3	-	16	TGTGCCAGCTCACCCCCACTAGCGAGCTCTGGAAACACCATATATTTT	CASSPPLASSGNTIYF
TRBV12-3/TRBV12-4	-	TRBJ1-1	once	13	TGTGCCAGCAGTTCGACCATGAACACTGAAGCTTTCTTT	CASSSTMNTEAFF
TRBV4-1	-	TRBJ1-2	-	13	TGCGCCAGCAGCCCACAGACTTTCAGCGGCTACACCTTC	CASSPQTFSGYTF
TRBV28	-	TRBJ1-2	-	10	TGTGCCAGCAATTACTATGGCTACACCTTC	CASNYYGYTF
TRBV7-2	-	TRBJ2-7	-	13	TGTGCCAGCAGCCTGCACGGACCCTACGAGCAGTACTTC	CASSLHGPYEQYF
TRBV6-5	-	TRBJ1-1	-	15	TGTGCCAGCAGTCTGGCTGCGCGGTCGTTCGCCGAAGCTTTCTTT	CASSLAARSFAEAFF
TRBV7-3	-	TRBJ2-2	-	14	TGTGCCAGCAGCTCGGGCCGGAACACCGGGGAGCTGTTTTTT	CASSSGRNTGELFF
TRBV19	-	TRBJ1-2	-	13	TGTGCCAGTAGTATTCGGGACAACTATGGCTACACCTTC	CASSIRDNYGYTF
TRBV9	-	TRBJ1-2	-	11	TGTGCCAGCAGCGGACCGTATGGCTACACCTTC	CASSGPYGYTF
TRBV29-1	TRBD1	TRBJ2-7	once	14	TGCAGCGTGGGTCCGAGACAGGGGACCTACGAGCAGTACTTC	CSVGPRQGTYEQYF